The sequence of this T cell receptor beta chain was determined in a study of post-analysis software for immune sequencing data. For the study at large: Included courses were relapsing-remitting and secondary progressive multiple sclerosis; progressive-relapsing multiple sclerosis was also included.

Trimming cost V 5 bases and J 10 bases, with 9 bases left between them. Germline CDR1 MNHEY, CDR2 SMNVEV (reference sequence). There are 11 residues in the CDR3. Libraries were made from TCR beta cDNA, and they carried unique molecular identifiers. Via MiXCR, TCRdb re-called the PCR reads, giving one row per CDR3 protein. The data show around 700,000 distinct CDR3 sequences, 59% seen once. In its sample, this clonotype was seen a few times. No antigen is known for it. Study-level findings and limits: Compared with controls, patients showed significantly lower normalized Chao1 diversity. Samples from a shared batch, those prepared together, strongly co-clustered by F measure. TRBV5-6, TRBV5-1 and TRBV20-1 belonged to a set of roughly 5 TRBV segments that were more frequent in patients than controls.

This TCR was recovered from a girl aged 2 to 10 with multiple sclerosis. Sequenced sample: blood. V and J are TRBV27 and TRBJ2-1; perhaps TRBD1 as D (5 bases). This CDR3 is CASSHRLEQFF. CDR3 bases: TGTGCCAGCAGTCACAGGTTGGAGCAGTTCTTC.